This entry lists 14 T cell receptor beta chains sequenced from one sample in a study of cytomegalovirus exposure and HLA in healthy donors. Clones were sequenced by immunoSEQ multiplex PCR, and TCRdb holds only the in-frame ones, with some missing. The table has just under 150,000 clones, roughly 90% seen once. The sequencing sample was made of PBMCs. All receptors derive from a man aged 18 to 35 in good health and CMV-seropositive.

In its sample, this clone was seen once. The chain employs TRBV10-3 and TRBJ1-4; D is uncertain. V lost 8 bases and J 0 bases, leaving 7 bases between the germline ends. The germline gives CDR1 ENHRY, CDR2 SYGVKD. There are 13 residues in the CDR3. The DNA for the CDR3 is TGTGCCATCTCTAGAGCAACTAATGAAAAACTGTTTTTT. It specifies CAISRATNEKLFF.

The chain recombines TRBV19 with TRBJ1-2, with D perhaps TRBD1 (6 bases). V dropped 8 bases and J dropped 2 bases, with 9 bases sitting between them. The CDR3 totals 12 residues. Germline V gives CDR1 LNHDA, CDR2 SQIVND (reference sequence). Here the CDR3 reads CASGDINYGYTF. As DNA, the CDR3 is TGTGCCAGTGGGGACATAAACTATGGCTACACCTTC.

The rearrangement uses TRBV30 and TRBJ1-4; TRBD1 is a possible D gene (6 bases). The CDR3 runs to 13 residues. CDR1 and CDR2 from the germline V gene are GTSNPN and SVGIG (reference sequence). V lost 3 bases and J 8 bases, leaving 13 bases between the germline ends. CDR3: CAWRRTVGEKLFF. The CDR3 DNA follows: TGTGCCTGGAGGCGGACAGTAGGAGAAAAACTGTTTTTT.

CDR3 sequence reads: CASSLWGLAGEQFF. CDR3 DNA sequence: TGTGCCAGCAGCTTGTGGGGACTAGCGGGTGAGCAGTTCTTC. This chain uses TRBV5-8 with TRBJ2-1; 12 bases line up with TRBD2. The CDR3 sequence is 14 residues long. CDR1 is SGHTS and CDR2 is YDEGEE in the germline V gene. Germline trimming cut 1 base from V and 9 bases from J; bases unmatched to any gene: 2.

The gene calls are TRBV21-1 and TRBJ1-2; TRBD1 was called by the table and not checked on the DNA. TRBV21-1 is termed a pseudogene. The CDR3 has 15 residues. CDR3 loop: CASSTRDRLNYGYTF. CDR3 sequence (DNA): TGTGCCAGCAGCACGAGGGACAGATTAAACTATGGCTACACCTTC.

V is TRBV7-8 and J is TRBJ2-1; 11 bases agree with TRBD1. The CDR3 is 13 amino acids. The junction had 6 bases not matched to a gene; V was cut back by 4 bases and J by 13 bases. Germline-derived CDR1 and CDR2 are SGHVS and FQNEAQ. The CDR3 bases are TGTGCCAGCAGCTATGGACAGGGGGCTCCTCAGTTCTTC. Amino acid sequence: CASSYGQGAPQFF.

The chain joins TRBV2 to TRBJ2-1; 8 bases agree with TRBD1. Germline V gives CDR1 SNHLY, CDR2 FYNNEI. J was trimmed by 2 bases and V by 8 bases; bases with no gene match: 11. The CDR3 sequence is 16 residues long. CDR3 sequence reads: CASQYSQGVPYNEQFF. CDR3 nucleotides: TGTGCCAGCCAATATTCACAGGGGGTCCCCTACAATGAGCAGTTCTTC.

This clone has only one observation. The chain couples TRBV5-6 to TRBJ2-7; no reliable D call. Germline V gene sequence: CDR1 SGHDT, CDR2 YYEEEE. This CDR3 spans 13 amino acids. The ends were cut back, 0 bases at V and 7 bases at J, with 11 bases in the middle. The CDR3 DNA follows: TGTGCCAGCAGCTTGGGAAGTACTTGGGAGCAGTACTTC. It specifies CASSLGSTWEQYF.

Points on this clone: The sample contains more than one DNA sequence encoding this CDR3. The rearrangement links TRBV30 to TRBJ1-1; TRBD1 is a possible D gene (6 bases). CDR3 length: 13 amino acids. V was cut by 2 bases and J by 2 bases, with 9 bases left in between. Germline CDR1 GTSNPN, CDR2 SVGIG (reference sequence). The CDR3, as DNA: TGTGCCTGGAGTCTGGACAGAAACACTGAAGCTTTCTTT. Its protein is CAWSLDRNTEAFF.

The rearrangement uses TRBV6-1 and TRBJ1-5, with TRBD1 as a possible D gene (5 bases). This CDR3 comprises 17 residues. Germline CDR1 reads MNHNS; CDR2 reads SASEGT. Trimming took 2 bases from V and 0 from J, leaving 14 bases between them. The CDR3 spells CASSELGAAFSNQPQHF. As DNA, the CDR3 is TGTGCCAGCAGTGAATTAGGGGCAGCTTTTAGCAATCAGCCCCAGCATTTT.

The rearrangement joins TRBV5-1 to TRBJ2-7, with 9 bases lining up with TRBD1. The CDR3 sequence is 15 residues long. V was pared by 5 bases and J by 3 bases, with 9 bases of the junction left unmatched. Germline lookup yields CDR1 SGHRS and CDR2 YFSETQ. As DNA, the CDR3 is TGCGCCAGCAGGTATTCCACAGGGGGCGGCTACGAGCAGTACTTC. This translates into CASRYSTGGGYEQYF.

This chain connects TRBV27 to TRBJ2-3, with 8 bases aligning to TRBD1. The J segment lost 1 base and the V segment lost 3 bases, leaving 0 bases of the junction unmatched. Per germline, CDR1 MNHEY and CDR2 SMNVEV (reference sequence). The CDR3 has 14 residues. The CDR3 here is CASSLDRGTDTQYF. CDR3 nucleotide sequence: TGTGCCAGCAGTTTGGACAGGGGCACAGATACGCAGTATTTT.

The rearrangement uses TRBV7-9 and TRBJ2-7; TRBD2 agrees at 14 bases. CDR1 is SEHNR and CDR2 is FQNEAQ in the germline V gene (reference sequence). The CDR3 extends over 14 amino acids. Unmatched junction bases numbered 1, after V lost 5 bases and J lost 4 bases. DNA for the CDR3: TGTGCCAGCAGCGGGACTAGCGGGGGTTACGAGCAGTACTTC. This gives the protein CASSGTSGGYEQYF.

The CDR3, as DNA: TGTGCCAGCAGTGGATGGAGCGGGGTCACAGATACGCAGTATTTT. It codes for CASSGWSGVTDTQYF. The chain couples TRBV6-1 to TRBJ2-3, with TRBD2 matching over 7 bases. The CDR3 has 15 residues. The V segment lost 4 bases and the J segment 2 bases; nucleotides outside the gene matches: 6. Per the germline V gene, CDR1 is MNHNS and CDR2 is SASEGT.